This TCR beta chain derives from a study of monozygotic twins with inflammatory bowel disease (dated by TCRdb to between 2018 and 2021). For the wider study: The full study comprised some 30 monozygotic twin pairs: nine German pairs (four IBD-concordant, five IBD-discordant) and 19 IBD-discordant Danish pairs. Within discordant pairs, disease-associated traits were sought mainly by comparing IBD patients with their genetically identical healthy co-twins. Each individual had, on average, about 151 000 unique TCRalpha sequences and 181 000 unique TCRbeta sequences available for analysis. Results and caveats for the whole study, not just this receptor: No single strong signal or clonotype linked to IBD turned up in the results, so the idea that one exists was not supported. A decrease in TCRbeta repertoire diversity, as measured by inverse Simpson index, was observed in IBD patients compared with their healthy co-twins. Different T cell subtypes could not be distinguished in the analysis. IBD patients shared fewer clonotypes with other individuals than healthy twins did, most markedly in patients showing signs of disease activity. Because patients received different immunosuppressive treatments, the repertoires may have picked up extra background noise and variability between individuals. No difference in repertoire similarity was observed between concordant and discordant twins, possibly owing to limited statistical power.

From each donor, an approximately 2.5 ml peripheral blood sample was collected into PAXgene tubes and kept at -80 degrees C. Without T cell sorting, total RNA was isolated from whole blood using the PAXgene blood miRNA kit on an automated QIAcube. Deep TCRalpha and TCRbeta repertoire profiling with unique molecular barcoding was performed on peripheral blood of monozygotic twin pairs concordant or discordant for inflammatory bowel disease. For every twin pair, smoking habits were documented, and each individual was categorised as a current, former or never smoker. The library relied on 5' RACE. Preparation of each TCR library used approximately 3,500 ng of total RNA. cDNA was synthesized with SMARTScribe reverse transcriptase in eight separate reactions per sample. Unique molecular identifiers containing a 6-nucleotide sample barcode were introduced through template switching during cDNA synthesis. Amplification of TCRalpha and TCRbeta cDNA involved two nested PCRs of 16 and 9 cycles, and each PCR was followed by bead purification. Before amplification, cDNA was treated with uracil DNA-glycosylase and purified using the QIAquick PCR purification kit. In the second PCR, Illumina TruSeq-compatible adapters and sample-specific barcodes were added. TapeStation and Qubit were used to check library quality and concentration, and 5 ng of each library went into the pool. Pooled libraries were sequenced on an Illumina HiSeq2500 single-index Rapid Run with 2 x 100 bp reads and custom sequencing primers. The original methods were these. MiGEC version 1.2.6 was used for UMI-based consensus assembly, which corrected PCR and sequencing errors. MiXCR version 2.1.1 was used for V(D)J alignment, clonotype assembly and CDR3 extraction. To normalise gene usage, clonotype sharing and MAIT/NKT TCR abundance, the analysis used the top 1000, 10 000 and 20 000 clonotypes per sample. Diversity was computed as the inverse Simpson index with the vegan R package after downsampling to 27 000 UMIs. Paired Mann-Whitney U tests on discordant twin pairs were used, with Benjamini-Hochberg multiple-testing correction. Reprocessed by TCRdb, the reads give a single entry per CDR3 protein sequence, without DNA. The V and J calls, along with clone size, are taken from TCRdb and not from the paper's own processing. The sample's clone listing holds 150,000 to 200,000 distinct CDR3 sequences. The ten largest make up around 7% of the sample.

The CDR3 has 15 amino acids, counting the end cysteine and phenylalanine. The nucleotide record is missing. The germline V gene supplies CDR1 SGHTA and CDR2 FQGTGA. Details on this clonotype: It lacks a known antigen.

The sequence was collected from a human donor with ulcerative colitis or Crohn's disease, or a healthy co-twin of an affected twin (not recorded which). The sequence links TRBV7-3 to TRBJ2-1; the D call from TCRdb, TRBD1, cannot be confirmed without DNA. Sequences were obtained from blood. The CDR3 is CASSPKGGAYNEQFF. Beyond the CDR3, the reference TRBV7-3 and TRBJ2-1 genes provide the residues; the full variable domain reads: GAGVSQTPSNKVTEKGKYVELRCDPISGHTALYWYRQSLGQGPEFLIYFQGTGAADDSGLPNDRFFAVRPEGSVSTLKIQRTERGDSAVYLCASSPKGGAYNEQFFGPGTRLTVL.